A single sample is the source of the 10 T cell receptor beta chains below, sequenced in a study of blood T cell repertoires in COVID-19 (TCRdb year 2020). Receptor amplification or capture employed the immunoSEQ multiplex PCR assay. Held by TCRdb, this immuneACCESS table contains in-frame sequences only and omits some clones. Under half of the omission traces to an unresolved V gene where checked; the cause of the rest is unknown. The sample records 300,000 to 350,000 clones, around 87% of which are singletons. The biggest ten clones account for 2% to 3% of the sample. Sequenced input: peripheral blood. The receptors come from a man younger than 35 with active or convalescent COVID-19.

The sample holds a few counts of this clone. J is TRBJ1-4 and V is TRBV5-6, with 10 bases that match TRBD1. V was clipped by 6 bases and J by 5 bases; unmatched bases: 13. The V gene's germline CDR1 is SGHDT and CDR2 YYEEEE. The CDR3 covers 17 residues. CDR3 nucleotides: TGTGCCAGCAACTTTGGTCCACCGGGACAGGGGAATGAAAAACTGTTTTTT. Translating gives CASNFGPPGQGNEKLFF.

The chain links TRBV5-1 to TRBJ2-7; D might be TRBD2 (5 bases). With 0 bases removed from V and 2 bases from J, the gap between germline ends came to 15 bases. Germline loops: CDR1 SGHRS, CDR2 YFSETQ. The CDR3 spans 16 residues. This chain's CDR3 is CASSLAARAGTYEQYF. The CDR3 region has the DNA TGCGCCAGCAGCTTGGCCGCGAGGGCCGGCACCTACGAGCAGTACTTC.

The chain couples TRBV9 to TRBJ1-5, with TRBD1 matching over 7 bases. The CDR3 loop spans 14 amino acids. V lost 5 bases to trimming and J lost 0 bases; unmatched junction nucleotides: 2. CDR1 and CDR2 from the germline V gene are SGDLS and YYNGEE. The CDR3 sequence is CASSRDSSNQPQHF. The CDR3 bases are TGTGCCAGCAGTCGGGACAGTAGCAATCAGCCCCAGCATTTT.

The rearrangement joins TRBV3-1 (or the pseudogene TRBV3-2) to TRBJ2-1, with D tentatively TRBD2 (7 bases). This CDR3 has 20 amino acids. Looked up from germline, CDR1 is LGHDT and CDR2 is YNNKEL (reference sequence). Trimming took 4 bases from V and 0 from J, leaving 25 bases between them. The CDR3 sequence is CASSRTLWRGPSSSYNEQFF. In DNA form, the CDR3 reads TGTGCCAGCAGCCGGACCTTATGGCGGGGGCCCTCAAGCTCCTACAATGAGCAGTTCTTC.

The chain combines TRBV18 with TRBJ2-1; 8 positions match TRBD1. This CDR3 comprises 13 residues. Trimming removed 4 bases from V and 5 bases from J; junction bases left unmatched: 1. The germline gives CDR1 KGHSH, CDR2 LQKENI. CDR3 region: CASSRTGNNEQFF. CDR3 nucleotide sequence: TGTGCCAGCTCACGGACAGGGAACAATGAGCAGTTCTTC.

The rearrangement uses TRBV28 and TRBJ2-7; 7 bases line up with TRBD2. Losses at the gene ends were 5 bases for V and 2 bases for J; bases not matched to a gene: 12. Per germline, CDR1 MDHEN and CDR2 SYDVKM. The CDR3 sequence is 16 residues long. The CDR3 coding sequence is TGTGCCAGCAGTCCGTCGGGACTACCTAGACCCTACGAGCAGTACTTC. Its protein is CASSPSGLPRPYEQYF.

V and J are TRBV12-3 or TRBV12-4 and TRBJ1-2; TRBD1 agrees at 8 bases. The length of the CDR3 is 13 residues. With 7 bases clipped from V and 6 bases from J, the junction kept 7 bases outside the gene matches. Written as DNA, the CDR3 is TGTGCCAGCACCCTACAGGGGGAAGATGGCTACACCTTC. As protein: CASTLQGEDGYTF.

V is TRBV6-5 and J is TRBJ1-2; 7 bases fit TRBD1. V trimming: 6 bases; J trimming: 1 base; junction bases outside the gene matches: 8. Germline lookup yields CDR1 MNHEY and CDR2 SVGAGI. CDR3 size: 15 residues. The CDR3 here is CASSPGQRFNYGYTF. As DNA, the CDR3 is TGTGCCAGCAGCCCGGGACAGCGATTTAACTATGGCTACACCTTC.

This chain connects TRBV7-8 to TRBJ1-5, with D hard to call. CDR1 and CDR2 from the germline V gene are SGHVS and FQNEAQ. This CDR3 comprises 15 residues. Trimming cost V 0 bases and J 0 bases, with 6 bases left between them. This CDR3 is CASSLALYSNQPQHF. The DNA of the CDR3 is TGTGCCAGCAGCTTAGCCCTATATAGCAATCAGCCCCAGCATTTT.

This clone was observed once. This chain links TRBV28 with TRBJ1-5; 9 nucleotides line up with TRBD1. The CDR3 sequence is 18 residues long. The germline gives CDR1 MDHEN, CDR2 SYDVKM. V lost 1 base and J lost 2; bases outside the gene matches: 9. The CDR3 nucleotides are TGTGCCAGCAGTTTATCAGGGACAGGGATGTTCGGCAATCAGCCCCAGCATTTT. Translation gives CASSLSGTGMFGNQPQHF.